The 14 T cell receptor beta chains reported below all come from one sample, sequenced in a study of CXCR3-negative and CXCR3-positive naive CD8 T cells. With UMI labels, 5' RACE was used to prepare the TRB cDNA libraries. Reanalyzing the 5' RACE reads, TCRdb keeps one entry per CDR3 protein, without DNA. The sample data list fewer than 80,000 distinct CDR3 sequences. Sequenced material: naive CXCR3- CD8+ T cells from blood. Subset in this sample: CD45RO-CCR7+CD27+CD95- naive CD8+ T cells lacking CXCR3 (TNR3-). These receptors all stem from a human donor in good health. Some clones in this sample may be carry-over from other donors' samples.

The CDR3 protein is CASSKKDRVGYEQYF. The chain employs TRBV27 and TRBJ2-7; TCRdb's D call of TRBD1 is untestable without DNA. The CDR3 loop spans 15 amino acids. CDR1 MNHEY and CDR2 SMNVEV come from the germline V gene (reference sequence).

The rearrangement links TRBV15 to TRBJ1-5; TCRdb's D gene call, TRBD1, goes unchecked for lack of DNA. Germline CDR1 LNHNV, CDR2 YYDKDF (reference sequence). The CDR3 runs 15 residues. CDR3 residues: CATSRPPPANQPQHF.

The chain employs TRBV5-1 and TRBJ2-5; the D call from TCRdb, TRBD2, cannot be confirmed without DNA. The germline V gene encodes CDR1 SGHRS and CDR2 YFSETQ. The CDR3 totals 15 residues. The chain's CDR3 is CASSLDGLAEETQYF.

V usage is TRBV29-1 and J usage is TRBJ1-1. The CDR3 length is 12 residues. Germline V gives CDR1 SQVTM, CDR2 ANQGSEA. CDR3 loop: CSAGRMNTEAFF.

The genes are TRBV27 and TRBJ2-2; TCRdb indicates TRBD1, and absent DNA this call remains unverified. The CDR3 sequence is 13 residues long. Per germline, CDR1 MNHEY and CDR2 SMNVEV (reference sequence). CDR3 region: CASSWGSTGELFF.

The chain carries TRBV28 and TRBJ2-7; the D call from TCRdb, TRBD2, cannot be confirmed without DNA. In germline, CDR1 is MDHEN, CDR2 SYDVKM. The CDR3 runs to 15 residues. The CDR3 protein is CASSFSGGARYEQYF.

The chain combines TRBV4-1 with TRBJ2-7. Germline V gene lookup returns CDR1 MGHRA and CDR2 YSYEKL. The CDR3 sequence is 16 residues long. The CDR3 loop reads CASSQDFRWRMDEQYF.

The chain uses TRBV7-9 and TRBJ2-1; absent DNA, TCRdb's TRBD1 call cannot be checked. There are 15 residues in the CDR3. In germline, CDR1 is SEHNR, CDR2 FQNEAQ (reference sequence). The CDR3 loop reads CASSLGVSADNEQFF.

The genes are TRBV7-7 and TRBJ2-1; TCRdb's D call, TRBD2, is unchecked because there is no DNA. The CDR3 extends over 19 amino acids. The germline gives CDR1 SSHAT, CDR2 FNYEAQ (reference sequence). Here the CDR3 reads CASSRGGTSGRLTYNEQFF.

The chain uses TRBV15 and TRBJ2-7; there is no DNA to check the TCRdb D call of TRBD2. This CDR3 has 15 residues. The germline gives CDR1 LNHNV, CDR2 YYDKDF (reference sequence). CDR3: CATSISQTGRREQYF.

The chain combines TRBV27 with TRBJ1-2. The CDR3 runs to 13 residues. Germline V CDR1 and CDR2: MNHEY, SMNVEV (reference sequence). The CDR3: CASSPGGASGYTF.

The chain has TRBV9 and TRBJ2-7; checking the TCRdb D call of TRBD1 is not possible without DNA. CDR3 length: 14 residues. Germline V CDR1 and CDR2: SGDLS, YYNGEE. CDR3 loop: CASSVGTGTYEQYF.

This rearrangement joins TRBV28 to TRBJ2-4. CDR1 MDHEN and CDR2 SYDVKM come from the germline V gene. The CDR3 contains 15 residues. CDR3 protein: CASSHQGLAKNIQYF.

The chain has TRBV15 and TRBJ2-7. CDR1 is LNHNV and CDR2 is YYDKDF in the germline V gene (reference sequence). The CDR3 runs to 11 residues. The CDR3 sequence is CATSDSYEQYF.